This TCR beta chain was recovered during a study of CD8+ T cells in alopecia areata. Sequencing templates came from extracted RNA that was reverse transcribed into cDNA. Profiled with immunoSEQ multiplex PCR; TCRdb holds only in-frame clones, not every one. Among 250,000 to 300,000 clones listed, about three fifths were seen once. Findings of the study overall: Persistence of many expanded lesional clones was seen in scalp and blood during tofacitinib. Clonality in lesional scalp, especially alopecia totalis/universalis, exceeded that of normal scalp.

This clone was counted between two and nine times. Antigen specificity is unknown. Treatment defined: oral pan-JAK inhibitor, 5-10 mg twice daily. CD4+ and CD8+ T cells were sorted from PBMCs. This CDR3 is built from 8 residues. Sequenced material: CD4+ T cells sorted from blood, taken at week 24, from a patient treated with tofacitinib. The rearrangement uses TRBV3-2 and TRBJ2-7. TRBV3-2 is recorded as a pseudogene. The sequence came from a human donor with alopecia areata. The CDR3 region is CASSPPRF. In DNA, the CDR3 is TGTGCCAGCAGTCCTCCCCGATTC.